A single T cell receptor (beta chain) is shown here with its context. What it binds is not known. One entry per CDR3 protein, called by TCRdb with MiXCR from the 5' RACE reads. The sample contains some 800,000 distinct CDR3 sequences, over 9.5% of which appear only once. This entry comes from a study of CD8 T cells in ankylosing spondylitis. There are 14 residues in the CDR3. V trimming: 6 bases; J trimming: 2 bases; junction bases outside the gene matches: 5. Germline lookup yields CDR1 DFQATT and CDR2 SNEGSKA (reference sequence). Points from the study as a whole: There were earlier reports of some motif variants in reactive arthritis synovial fluid and blood. There was reportedly significant enrichment of clones that were disease-linked in matched ankylosing spondylitis synovial fluid. Ankylosing spondylitis blood appeared to be characterized by a TCR beta motif of several highly homologous variants.

The sequenced material came from blood, either unsorted or a sorted T cell fraction (not recorded which). This rearrangement joins TRBV20-1 to TRBJ2-1, with 9 bases matching TRBD2. This sequence was found in a male donor with ankylosing spondylitis. CDR3 protein: CSATGGRAYNEQFF. CDR3 DNA: TGCAGTGCAACGGGCGGGAGGGCCTACAATGAGCAGTTCTTC.